This TCR beta chain was recorded in a study of T cell changes during pregnancy in multiple sclerosis. The table came from immunoSEQ multiplex PCR; TCRdb's copy has only in-frame clones and leaves some out. Among about 98,000 clones listed, approximately 90% were seen once. The CDR3 sequence is 15 residues long. V lost 0 bases and J lost 3; bases outside the gene matches: 4. Germline CDR1 SGHDN, CDR2 FVKESK. V gene TRBV14 combines with J gene TRBJ2-7, with TRBD2 identical over 8 bases. The TCR originated in a female donor in good health, enrolled as a control in a pregnancy study. Sample: peripheral blood, taken after pregnancy. The CDR3 sequence is CASSQDETSVYEQYF. CDR3 coding DNA: TGTGCCAGCAGCCAAGATGAGACTAGCGTCTACGAGCAGTACTTC.